This T cell receptor (beta chain) came from a study of T cells after posttransplantation cyclophosphamide. Whole-study results and caveats: TRB overlap between skin or GI tissue T cells and blood was limited.

Between the trimmed V and J ends, which lost 7 bases and 2 bases, there was a span of 8 bases. Germline V CDR1 and CDR2: LNHDA, SQIVND (reference sequence). The CDR3 loop spans 12 amino acids. A word on this clone: Antigen unknown.

A marrow graft followed busulfan-fludarabine conditioning, with cyclophosphamide on days +3 and +4. Clones were read by immunoSEQ multiplex PCR, and TCRdb kept only the in-frame ones, dropping some. The sample consists of fewer than 10,000 clones, about 84% of them appearing once. The chain employs TRBV19 and TRBJ1-2; D is ambiguous. The sample consisted of PBMCs, taken after allogeneic stem cell transplant with posttransplant cyclophosphamide. The receptor's source is a female patient aged 40 to 50 who received an allogeneic stem cell transplant from an unrelated donor, was CMV-positive, and had no GVHD. T cells may partly derive from the graft donor. The CDR3 reads CASMTGNYGYTF. DNA of the CDR3: TGTGCCAGTATGACGGGAAACTATGGCTACACCTTC.